Detailed here is one T cell receptor beta chain. This entry comes from a study of identical twins. Each cDNA held unique molecular identifiers, and template switching gave it a universal primer site. TCRdb re-called the 5' RACE reads through MiXCR, storing one row per CDR3 protein. The sample has hundreds of thousands of distinct CDR3 sequences; 5.5% to 8% are singletons. This same sample was also taken into another study, of yellow fever vaccine responses in identical twins.

This receptor was taken from a woman under 30 in good health. The sample was memory (CD45RO+) T cells sorted from blood.

CDR3 sequence (DNA): TGCAGCGTTGCACAGTACACCGGGGAGCTGTTTTTT. It is translated as CSVAQYTGELFF. V gene TRBV29-1 combines with J gene TRBJ2-2; D gene uncertain. Germline CDR1 SQVTM, CDR2 ANQGSEA. With 4 bases removed from V and 3 bases from J, the gap between germline ends came to 6 bases. The CDR3 has 12 amino acids.